This TCR beta chain was documented in a study of Ad26.COV2.S vaccination and SARS-CoV-2 variants (dated by TCRdb to the early 2020s). Concerning the study at large: Donors in the vaccine arm were drawn from COV1001, a multicentre, randomized, double-blind, placebo-controlled phase I-IIa trial testing Ad26.COV2.S in healthy adults. Ad26.COV2.S was given intramuscularly at 5x10^10 or 1x10^11 viral particles, as a single shot or as two shots 56 days apart. The specificity and breadth of SARS-CoV-2-reactive T cell receptors after Ad26.COV2.S vaccination were assessed by TCRbeta repertoire sequencing. A total of 32 samples were included in the TCR-sequenced set, comprising around 19 Ad26.COV2.S vaccine recipients, 5 placebo recipients and 8 SARS-CoV-2 convalescent individuals. Participants in the trial were split at random into five groups of five each, receiving low-dose or high-dose Ad26.COV2.S once or twice, or else placebo on both occasions. Blinding of investigators to trial group allocation was maintained during experiments and outcome assessment. General findings and caveats noted by the study authors: Comparable non-spike TCR breadth was observed between vaccine and placebo recipients, consistent with only spike being contained in the vaccine. The study lacked the statistical power to compare responses across vaccine doses or regimens. The authors noted that total T cell responses may have been underestimated by the TCR breadth and depth analyses. Ad26.COV2.S recipients had higher spike-specific TCR breadth than placebo recipients (P = 0.0014). Substantial breadth of spike-specific CD8+ and CD4+ T cell responses was reported after vaccination.

The germline V gene sets CDR1 to MDHEN and CDR2 to SYDVKM. The germline V and J ends show losses of 3 bases and 9 bases respectively, and no gene match explains 8 bases of the junction. Spanning cysteine to phenylalanine, the CDR3 consists of 15 amino acids. The kept DNA is CDR3 alone, 45 bases in frame from the first base. The immunoSEQ Assay was the method used to sequence TCRbeta CDR3 regions. After extraction, genomic DNA underwent amplification by bias-controlled multiplex PCR, followed by high-throughput sequencing. The study's processing was this. Collapsing and filtering of sequences were performed to quantify the absolute abundance of each unique TCRbeta CDR3 region. T cell fraction was estimated by normalization of TCRbeta template counts to usable DNA, with usable DNA being measured through amplification of reference genes present in all nucleated cells. Repertoire TCRs were annotated as SARS-CoV-2-specific when V gene, CDR3 amino acid sequence and J gene were exactly matched to a known reactive TCR set. The reference SARS-CoV-2 TCR set was obtained from MIRA and was filtered for enrichment in COVID-19-positive ImmuneCODE repertoires, whereby public or cross-reactive TCRs were removed. Using the MIRA antigens, annotated TCRs were further analysed by specific ORF or by position within an ORF. Depth was the summed frequency of annotated unique rearrangements, while breadth was defined as annotated unique rearrangements over total unique productive rearrangements. Two-sided Wilcoxon rank-sum tests were used to compare TCR breadth between groups. As stored in TCRdb, this immuneACCESS dataset retains in-frame rearrangements with V and J assigned. A fraction of the clones does not appear; measured against another copy, unresolved V genes explain less than half of the discrepancy, and the remainder lacks a known reason. That table gives V, J and clone size, and the DNA gave D and trimming. Present in this sample are some 500,000 clones, 80% to 90% of which were seen just once. The top ten clones comprise around 2.5% of the sample.

This specimen's treatment or condition label, per the study, means: 19 received Ad26.COV2.S at low or high dose, single or two shots; 5 received placebo; per-sample allocation not given. For vaccine and placebo recipients, the sequenced repertoires came from samples collected on day 63 after the first injection. In Cohort 1b, fewer than 30 adults aged 18-55 years were enrolled at a single site in Boston, USA, between 29 July and 7 August 2020. Ad26.COV2.S was a replication-incompetent adenovirus type 26 vector expressing a prefusion-stabilized SARS-CoV-2 spike protein from the original Wuhan strain. On this clone: Its antigen remains unidentified. No base qualities exist here, and no much larger clone lies one base off it.

The specimen was peripheral blood, collected in a trial of Ad26.COV2.S vaccine versus placebo. The clonotype was recovered from a person aged 18-60 years who received the Ad26.COV2.S COVID-19 vaccine or a placebo. The V gene is TRBV28 and the J gene is TRBJ1-6; TRBD1 agrees with 7 junctional bases. For the CDR3, the sequence is CASSLVLGGSSPLHF. In nucleotide form, the sequence is TGTGCCAGCAGTTTGGTACTAGGGGGCTCTTCACCCCTCCACTTT.